These 30 T cell receptor beta chains were all obtained from the same sample, sequenced in a study of spatial heterogeneity in lung cancer. The time point was: sample taken at primary tumor resection. Whole RNA, isolated from tumor, nontumor lung or frozen PBMC, was sequenced without prior sorting. MiXCR, applied by TCRdb to the 5' RACE reads, yields one record per CDR3 protein. This sample has over 10,000 distinct CDR3 sequences, with about 18% found just once. The sample consisted of PBMCs, taken at surgery. The receptors were sampled from a male donor with early-stage non-small cell lung cancer.

This clonotype has ten or more counts. The chain is built from TRBV5-1 and TRBJ2-3; possible D gene TRBD2, 6 bases. From germline, CDR1 is SGHRS and CDR2 YFSETQ. This CDR3 region has 16 residues. With 1 base removed from V and 0 bases from J, the gap between germline ends came to 12 bases. As DNA, the CDR3 is TGCGCCAGCAGCTTGACGAGCGGGCCCAGCACAGATACGCAGTATTTT. This encodes CASSLTSGPSTDTQYF. Complete variable domain (other parts from reference TRBV5-1 and TRBJ2-3): KAGVTQTPRYLIKTRGQQVTLSCSPISGHRSVSWYQQTPGQGLQFLFEYFSETQRNKGNFPGRFSGRQFSNSRSEMNVSTLELGDSALYLCASSLTSGPSTDTQYFGPGTRLTVL.

In the case of this clonotype: A much bigger clone sits one base away, suggesting this may be a read error. The CDR3 ends on some other residue instead of the conserved phenylalanine or tryptophan, so this is likely a read error. The chain couples TRBV2 to TRBJ2-1; 8 bases are a match to TRBD2. V was clipped by 8 bases and J by 4 bases; unmatched bases: 4. CDR1 SNHLY and CDR2 FYNNEI come from the germline V gene. The length of the CDR3 is 13 residues. CDR3 in amino acids: CASGAGVYNEQFI. CDR3 sequence (DNA): TGTGCCAGCGGAGCGGGAGTATACAATGAGCAGTTCATC.

This clonotype was seen only a few times. The chain has TRBV6-5 and TRBJ2-7, with TRBD1 matching 7 bases. This CDR3 is built from 14 residues. Per germline, CDR1 MNHEY and CDR2 SVGAGI. The V gene end was trimmed by 5 bases and the J gene end by 5 bases; junction bases not matched to a gene: 9. The CDR3 DNA reads TGTGCCAGCAGTGACCGGGACAGTCCGGACGAGCAGTACTTC. Protein product: CASSDRDSPDEQYF.

The gene calls are TRBV7-8 and TRBJ2-7; D unresolved. The CDR3 is made up of 15 amino acids. Germline CDR1 reads SGHVS; CDR2 reads FQNEAQ. The ends were cut back, 6 bases at V and 0 bases at J, with 15 bases in the middle. The CDR3 DNA sequence: TGTGCCAGCAGTCCGTCAAGCCCTACCTCCTACGAGCAGTACTTC. Residues: CASSPSSPTSYEQYF. Based on the CDR3 plus reference TRBV7-8 and TRBJ2-7, the full variable domain is GAGVSQSPRYKVAKRGQDVALRCDPISGHVSLFWYQQALGQGPEFLTYFQNEAQLDKSGLPSDRFFAERPEGSVSTLKIQRTQQEDSAVYLCASSPSSPTSYEQYFGPGTRLTVT.

In its sample, this clonotype was seen many times. V and J are TRBV7-8 and TRBJ1-5, with D possibly being TRBD1 (5 bases). The germline CDR1 and CDR2 sequences are SGHVS and FQNEAQ. V was clipped by 4 bases and J by 7 bases, with 11 bases between them. CDR3 size: 13 residues. CDR3 protein: CASSSRGGQPQHF. The CDR3 DNA follows: TGTGCCAGCAGCTCTCGGGGCGGGCAGCCCCAGCATTTT.

This clonotype was recorded at least ten times. The chain has TRBV6-5 and TRBJ2-1; possibly TRBD1 for D (6 bases). Germline-derived CDR1 and CDR2 are MNHEY and SVGAGI. V was trimmed by 0 bases and J by 8 bases, leaving 17 bases between them. CDR3 length equals 16 residues. In nucleotides, the CDR3 is TGTGCCAGCAGTTACTCACCAGGACAGATCAGCGATGAGCAGTTCTTC. This sequence encodes CASSYSPGQISDEQFF.

Turning to this clonotype: A much more abundant neighbour one base away suggests this may be a read error. The chain joins TRBV2 to TRBJ2-1, with D maybe TRBD1 (6 bases). Trimming pared 9 bases from V and 6 bases from J, leaving 15 bases between. CDR1 and CDR2 (germline): SNHLY, FYNNEI. The CDR3 totals 13 residues. CDR3 sequence reads: CASLRDTFNEQFF. CDR3 in DNA: TGTGCCAGTCTCCGGGACACCTTCAATGAGCAGTTCTTC.

This clonotype has a handful of counts. CDR3 DNA sequence: TGCGCCAGCAGTGAGACCAGGGACAGGGGGCGACAGCCCCAGCATTTT. Protein: CASSETRDRGRQPQHF. V gene TRBV10-2 combines with J gene TRBJ1-5, with TRBD1 matching 12 bases. V gave up 2 bases and J gave up 7 bases; unmatched junction bases: 6. The CDR3 extends over 16 amino acids. CDR1 WSHSY and CDR2 SAAADI come from the germline V gene.

The rearrangement uses TRBV24-1 and TRBJ2-2, with TRBD1 as a possible D gene (6 bases). CDR3 length: 15 amino acids. V was clipped by 4 bases and J by 4 bases, with 12 bases between them. Germline V CDR1 and CDR2: KGHDR, SFDVKD. The CDR3 reads CATSDGQWSTGELFF. The DNA of the CDR3 is TGTGCCACCAGTGACGGACAGTGGAGCACCGGGGAGCTGTTTTTT.

The rearrangement joins TRBV28 to TRBJ2-3; D is possibly TRBD1 or TRBD2 (5 bases each). CDR1 and CDR2 from the germline V gene are MDHEN and SYDVKM. V was trimmed by 1 base and J by 8 bases, leaving 7 bases between them. The CDR3 covers 12 residues. For the CDR3, the DNA is TGTGCCAGCAGTTTATTGAGGGGTACGCAGTATTTT. Its protein product is CASSLLRGTQYF.

This sequence joins TRBV29-1 and TRBJ1-2, with TRBD1 identical over 9 bases. Looked up from germline, CDR1 is SQVTM and CDR2 is ANQGSEA. This CDR3 contains 13 residues. The junction had 11 bases not matched to a gene; V was cut back by 7 bases and J by 8 bases. CDR3 amino acids: CSAPQQGATGYTF. The CDR3 coding sequence is TGCAGCGCCCCTCAACAGGGGGCAACGGGCTACACCTTC.

This clonotype was seen repeatedly, ten times or more. CDR3 region: CASSMGLAGATDTQYF. The CDR3 nucleotides read TGTGCCAGTAGTATGGGACTAGCGGGCGCCACAGATACGCAGTATTTT. The chain links TRBV19 to TRBJ2-3; 12 positions agree with TRBD2. CDR3 length: 16 amino acids. Germline V lookup: CDR1 LNHDA, CDR2 SQIVND (reference sequence). V trimming: 3 bases; J trimming: 2 bases; junction bases outside the gene matches: 3.

A few counts support this clonotype. V gene TRBV10-3 combines with J gene TRBJ2-3; D is tentatively TRBD1 or TRBD2 (5 bases each). The CDR3 has 16 amino acids. The V end lost 0 bases, the J end lost 4 bases, and 14 bases lay between the germline ends. Germline CDR1 ENHRY, CDR2 SYGVKD. The CDR3 bases are TGTGCCATCAGTGAGTCTGTGGGGCAGGGAGCAGATACGCAGTATTTT. Its protein product is CAISESVGQGADTQYF.

This clonotype was observed a single time. This rearrangement joins TRBV20-1 to TRBJ1-2, with 8 bases identical to TRBD1. V gave up 8 bases and J gave up 5 bases; unmatched junction bases: 16. This CDR3 has 15 residues. Germline V gene data show CDR1 as DFQATT and CDR2 as SNEGSKA (reference sequence). CDR3 bases: TGCAGTACTGCGGACAGGGATAGTTCCCTATATGGCTACACCTTC. This gives the protein CSTADRDSSLYGYTF.

The rearrangement links TRBV3-1 to TRBJ2-7; 12 nucleotides line up with TRBD2. The CDR3 runs 14 residues. CDR1 and CDR2 (germline): LGHDT, YNNKEL (reference sequence). V was clipped by 4 bases and J by 3 bases; unmatched bases: 1. CDR3 bases: TGTGCCAGCAGCCGGACTAGCGGGAACTACGAGCAGTACTTC. Translated: CASSRTSGNYEQYF.

There are a few counts of this clonotype. The rearrangement uses TRBV18 and TRBJ1-2; D is unresolved. The V end was cut by 5 bases, the J end by 4 bases, with 14 bases between. Germline V gene sequence: CDR1 KGHSH, CDR2 LQKENI. This CDR3 is 14 amino acids long. As DNA, the CDR3 is TGTGCCAGCTCAAGAAGCCAGAACCTCTATGGCTACACCTTC. It encodes CASSRSQNLYGYTF.

About this clonotype: A clone one base away is much larger, so this may be a read error. In this CDR3 the conserved last residue, phenylalanine or tryptophan, is missing, so a read error is likely. This chain uses TRBV24-1 with TRBJ2-1; D call uncertain. V dropped 5 bases and J dropped 8 bases, with 12 bases sitting between them. The length of the CDR3 is 13 residues. Per the germline V gene, CDR1 is KGHDR and CDR2 is SFDVKD. CDR3 in DNA: TGTGCCACCAGTGGGGCCATCGGCGATGAGCAGTTCCTC. Protein sequence: CATSGAIGDEQFL.

This chain links TRBV30 with TRBJ1-1; TRBD1 is a possible D gene (5 bases). The ends were cut back, 4 bases at V and 4 bases at J, with 19 bases in the middle. The germline V gene has CDR1 GTSNPN and CDR2 SVGIG (reference sequence). CDR3 length: 15 residues. The CDR3 nucleotides are TGTGCCTGGACTACCTGGGCCGTCGGGGGCACTGAAGCTTTCTTT. Translated, it gives CAWTTWAVGGTEAFF.

This CDR3 reads CASSLASGGRKNSTDTQYF. As DNA, the CDR3 is TGTGCCAGCAGCTTGGCCTCAGGGGGAAGGAAAAATAGCACAGATACGCAGTATTTT. The chain recombines TRBV5-4 with TRBJ2-3; 7 positions match TRBD1. V was clipped by 0 bases and J by 0 bases; unmatched bases: 13. Germline CDR1 reads SGHNT; CDR2 reads YYREEE (reference sequence). This CDR3 contains 19 residues.

This clonotype was seen ten or more times. The J gene is TRBJ2-7, the V gene TRBV19; D gene unclear. Trimming shortened V by 1 base and J by 5 bases, and 18 bases separated the two germline ends. This CDR3 is built from 16 residues. The germline V gene has CDR1 LNHDA and CDR2 SQIVND (reference sequence). The chain's CDR3 is CASSIAGGGTQDEQYF. The CDR3 nucleotides are TGTGCCAGTAGTATAGCCGGCGGCGGTACTCAGGACGAGCAGTACTTC.

This clonotype occurred many times. A junction end diverges from the germline sequence, so it may reflect a read error. The gene calls are TRBV7-7 and TRBJ2-1; TRBD2 matches 13 bases. The CDR3 contains 15 residues. Looked up from germline, CDR1 is SSHAT and CDR2 is FNYEAQ (reference sequence). CDR3 residues: CASSLGLAGDNEQFF. CDR3 in DNA: TGTGCTAGCAGCTTAGGACTAGCGGGAGACAATGAGCAGTTCTTC.

The chain employs TRBV4-1 and TRBJ2-7; D not resolved. Trimming removed 1 base from V and 0 bases from J, with 7 bases in between. The germline V gene has CDR1 MGHRA and CDR2 YSYEKL. The CDR3 length is 14 residues. CDR3 in amino acids: CASSQGAASYEQYF. The CDR3 DNA reads TGCGCCAGCAGCCAAGGAGCAGCCTCCTACGAGCAGTACTTC.

This clonotype was counted a single time. The chain has TRBV20-1 and TRBJ2-7; weak D call: TRBD1 (6 bases). The CDR3 contains 14 residues. In germline, CDR1 is DFQATT, CDR2 SNEGSKA (reference sequence). V lost 3 bases, J lost 7 bases, and 19 bases lay in between. CDR3 sequence reads: CSASAMGTFGEQYF. The DNA for the CDR3 is TGCAGTGCTAGTGCTATGGGGACATTTGGGGAGCAGTACTTC.

The chain links TRBV10-3 to TRBJ2-1; D is uncertain. This CDR3 has 14 residues. Trimming pared 6 bases from V and 2 bases from J, leaving 11 bases between. CDR1 is ENHRY, CDR2 SYGVKD, per germline. The DNA for the CDR3 is TGTGCCATCAGGTCCATTAGGGCCTACAATGAGCAGTTCTTC. This translates into CAIRSIRAYNEQFF.

This clonotype was counted many times. This rearrangement joins TRBV10-1 to TRBJ2-5; 10 bases align to TRBD1. Unmatched junction bases numbered 9, after V lost 8 bases and J lost 9 bases. The V gene's germline CDR1 is WNHNN and CDR2 SYGVQD (reference sequence). There are 13 residues in the CDR3. CDR3 residues: CASSPGQGIPQYF. CDR3 sequence (DNA): TGCGCCAGCTCCCCGGGACAGGGGATCCCCCAGTACTTC.

This clonotype has just a few counts. The chain joins TRBV12-3 or TRBV12-4 to TRBJ1-2; D remains ambiguous. The CDR3 is made up of 12 amino acids. Deletions cut 3 bases from V and 4 bases from J, with 6 bases between. The CDR3, as DNA: TGTGCCAGCAGTTTTTCCTCCTATGGCTACACCTTC. This sequence encodes CASSFSSYGYTF.

This clonotype was seen at least ten times. The chain recombines TRBV5-1 with TRBJ2-5; TRBD1 matches at 7 bases. The CDR3 has 14 residues. The trim removed 7 bases at V and 1 base at J, leaving 7 bases unmatched. CDR1 is SGHRS and CDR2 is YFSETQ in the germline V gene. In nucleotides, the CDR3 is TGCGCCAGCGATGTTGGACAGGCCCAAGAGACCCAGTACTTC. This translates into CASDVGQAQETQYF.

The V and J genes are TRBV20-1 and TRBJ2-7; D gene uncertain. The CDR3 runs 11 residues. Trimming removed 3 bases from V and 3 bases from J, with 6 bases in between. Looked up from germline, CDR1 is DFQATT and CDR2 is SNEGSKA (reference sequence). CDR3 DNA: TGCAGTGCTAGTCCGATCTACGAGCAGTACTTC. It yields the protein CSASPIYEQYF.

This clonotype has just a few counts. The chain is built from TRBV28 and TRBJ2-7; the match to TRBD2 covers 10 bases. Germline V gene lookup returns CDR1 MDHEN and CDR2 SYDVKM. With V trimmed by 6 bases and J by 0 bases, 5 bases remained unmatched. The length of the CDR3 is 15 residues. CDR3 DNA sequence: TGTGCCAGCAGATCTAGCGGGGGACCCTCCTACGAGCAGTACTTC. Its protein product is CASRSSGGPSYEQYF. The complete variable domain, with remaining parts taken from reference TRBV28 and TRBJ2-7, reads DVKVTQSSRYLVKRTGEKVFLECVQDMDHENMFWYRQDPGLGLRLIYFSYDVKMKEKGDIPEGYSVSREKKERFSLILESASTNQTSMYLCASRSSGGPSYEQYFGPGTRLTVT.

The V and J genes are TRBV25-1 and TRBJ2-7, with D possibly being TRBD1 (5 bases). V lost 5 bases, J lost 6 bases, and 11 bases lay in between. This CDR3 is built from 12 residues. The V gene's germline CDR1 is MGHDK and CDR2 SYGVNS. CDR3 loop: CASSRQGTEQYF. CDR3 nucleotides: TGTGCCAGCAGTCGCCAGGGAACCGAGCAGTACTTC.